One sample yielded the 14 T cell receptor beta chains listed below, sequenced in a study of shared clonotypes between healthy human individuals. CD45RO-negative, CCR7-positively selected cells formed the naive CD8 fraction, excluding terminally differentiated effector memory CD45RA+ cells. The table came from immunoSEQ multiplex PCR; TCRdb's copy has only in-frame clones and leaves some out. This repertoire shows around 2,100,000 clones, about 94% found once; its top ten account for roughly 1%. Input material: naive CD8+ T cells sorted from blood. The source of these receptors is a man younger than 35 in good health.

The gene calls are TRBV5-5 and TRBJ2-7; the D is unclear. CDR3 size: 14 residues. In germline, CDR1 is SGHKS, CDR2 YYEKEE (reference sequence). The V end was cut by 0 bases, the J end by 2 bases, with 9 bases between. The CDR3 sequence is CASSLGAQTYEQYF. The CDR3 coding sequence is TGTGCCAGCAGCTTGGGGGCTCAAACCTACGAGCAGTACTTC.

The rearrangement uses TRBV29-1 and TRBJ2-2; D uncertain. CDR3 length equals 13 residues. Trimming pared 4 bases from V and 0 bases from J, leaving 6 bases between. Per germline, CDR1 SQVTM and CDR2 ANQGSEA. In DNA, the CDR3 is TGCAGCGTTGCTAATCCGAACACCGGGGAGCTGTTTTTT. The encoded protein is CSVANPNTGELFF.

The chain employs TRBV4-3 and TRBJ1-1, with D hard to call. The CDR3 runs 13 residues. The germline gives CDR1 LGHNA, CDR2 YSLEER. V lost 5 bases and J lost 4, with 11 bases in between. CDR3 sequence reads: CASSAQWGTEAFF. In nucleotides, the CDR3 is TGCGCCAGCAGCGCCCAGTGGGGCACTGAAGCTTTCTTT.

The chain recombines TRBV5-8 with TRBJ2-7; D not certain. V was trimmed by 4 bases and J by 0 bases, leaving 8 bases between them. CDR3 size: 13 residues. The germline gives CDR1 SGHTS, CDR2 YDEGEE. The CDR3 region is CASSPGSSYEQYF. The CDR3 nucleotides read TGTGCCAGCAGCCCGGGTAGCTCCTACGAGCAGTACTTC.

This chain uses TRBV7-3 with TRBJ2-7, with D possibly being TRBD1 (5 bases). CDR1 and CDR2 (germline): SGHTA, FQGTGA. Trimming left V 2 bases short and J 1 base short, with 9 bases between. The CDR3 contains 14 residues. The CDR3, as DNA: TGTGCCAGCAGCTTAGACAGAGGTTCCTACGAGCAGTACTTC. This encodes CASSLDRGSYEQYF.

The V call is TRBV19, the J call TRBJ1-2; weak D call: TRBD1 (6 bases). The CDR3 has 16 residues. CDR1 and CDR2 (germline): LNHDA, SQIVND (reference sequence). V was pared by 0 bases and J by 4 bases, with 15 bases between. The CDR3 here is CASSIDHRASGYGYTF. DNA of the CDR3: TGTGCCAGTAGTATAGACCACAGGGCTTCGGGCTATGGCTACACCTTC.

Regarding this clone: The same CDR3 can be traced to other DNA sequences in this sample. This chain connects TRBV30 to TRBJ2-3, with TRBD1 identical over 10 bases. This CDR3 region has 14 residues. The junction had 6 bases not matched to a gene; V was cut back by 3 bases and J by 6 bases. CDR1 is GTSNPN, CDR2 SVGIG, per germline (reference sequence). The CDR3 loop is CAWSPGQGGDTQYF. The CDR3 DNA sequence: TGTGCCTGGAGCCCAGGACAGGGGGGCGATACGCAGTATTTT.

The chain links TRBV5-4 to TRBJ2-5, with D uncertain. CDR3 length: 14 amino acids. With 4 bases removed from V and 2 bases from J, the gap between germline ends came to 12 bases. Germline values: CDR1 SGHNT, CDR2 YYREEE (reference sequence). CDR3 sequence reads: CASSPKTDQETQYF. The CDR3 nucleotides read TGTGCCAGCAGCCCCAAAACCGATCAAGAGACCCAGTACTTC.

The chain recombines TRBV5-6 with TRBJ2-4, with D possibly called TRBD1 or TRBD2 (5 bases each). Between the trimmed V and J ends, which lost 0 bases and 0 bases, there was a span of 16 bases. The V gene's germline CDR1 is SGHDT and CDR2 YYEEEE. The CDR3 is 18 amino acids. The CDR3 nucleotides read TGTGCCAGCAGCTTGGTGCCGGTGCCCGGGGCAGCCAAAAACATTCAGTACTTC. Translated: CASSLVPVPGAAKNIQYF.

The V and J genes are TRBV6-6 and TRBJ1-4; D gene unclear. This CDR3 contains 15 residues. V lost 0 bases and J lost 4, with 9 bases in between. Germline V CDR1 and CDR2: MNHNY, SVGAGI (reference sequence). Written as DNA, the CDR3 is TGTGCCAGCAGTTACTCGAGGAATATTAATGAAAAACTGTTTTTT. Protein sequence: CASSYSRNINEKLFF.

The rearrangement links TRBV5-6 to TRBJ2-1; 7 bases agree with TRBD2. Germline V gene data show CDR1 as SGHDT and CDR2 as YYEEEE. Trimming at V came to 1 base and at J to 1 base, leaving 2 bases not matched to a gene. This CDR3 has 15 amino acids. The CDR3 coding sequence is TGTGCCAGCAGCTTGCGGGACTATTCCTACAATGAGCAGTTCTTC. This translates into CASSLRDYSYNEQFF.

The chain uses TRBV9 and TRBJ2-1, with D perhaps TRBD1 (6 bases). Trimming stripped 3 bases from V and 2 bases from J, with 12 bases between. CDR1 is SGDLS and CDR2 is YYNGEE in the germline V gene. This CDR3 is 15 amino acids long. The CDR3 reads CASSATGQTYNEQFF. For the CDR3, the DNA is TGTGCCAGCAGCGCCACAGGGCAGACCTACAATGAGCAGTTCTTC.

The sample holds a few counts of this clone. V gene TRBV2 combines with J gene TRBJ1-2, with unresolved D. V was clipped by 8 bases and J by 4 bases, with 11 bases between them. This CDR3 is 12 amino acids long. Per germline, CDR1 SNHLY and CDR2 FYNNEI. CDR3 sequence reads: CASSPGAYGYTF. For the CDR3, the DNA is TGTGCCAGCTCTCCGGGTGCCTATGGCTACACCTTC.

V and J are TRBV6-1 and TRBJ1-5, with a weak D call TRBD1 (5 bases). CDR1 MNHNS and CDR2 SASEGT come from the germline V gene. V was cut by 2 bases and J by 11 bases, with 28 bases left in between. This CDR3 contains 18 residues. The CDR3 DNA is TGTGCCAGCAGTGAACTATCTACTACAGGACCCTTGGACGAGTCCCAGCATTTT. It codes for CASSELSTTGPLDESQHF.